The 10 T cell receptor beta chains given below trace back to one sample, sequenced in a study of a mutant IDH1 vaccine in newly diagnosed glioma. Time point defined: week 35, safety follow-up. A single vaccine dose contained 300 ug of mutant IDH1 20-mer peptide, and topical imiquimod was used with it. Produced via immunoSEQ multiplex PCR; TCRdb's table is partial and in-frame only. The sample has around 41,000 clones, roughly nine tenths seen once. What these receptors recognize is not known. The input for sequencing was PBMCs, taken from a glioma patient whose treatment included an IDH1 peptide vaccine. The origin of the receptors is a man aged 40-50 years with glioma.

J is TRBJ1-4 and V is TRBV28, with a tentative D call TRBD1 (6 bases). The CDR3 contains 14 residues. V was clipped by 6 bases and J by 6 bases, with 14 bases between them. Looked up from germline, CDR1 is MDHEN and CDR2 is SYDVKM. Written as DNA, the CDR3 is TGTGCCAGCAGGAAACAGGGTCCGGATGAAAAACTGTTTTTT. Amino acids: CASRKQGPDEKLFF.

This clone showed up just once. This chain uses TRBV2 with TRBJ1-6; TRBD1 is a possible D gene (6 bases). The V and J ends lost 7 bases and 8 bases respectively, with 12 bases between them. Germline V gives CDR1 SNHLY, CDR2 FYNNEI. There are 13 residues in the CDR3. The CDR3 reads CASIENRDSPLHF. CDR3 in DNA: TGTGCCAGCATCGAAAACAGGGATTCACCCCTCCACTTT.

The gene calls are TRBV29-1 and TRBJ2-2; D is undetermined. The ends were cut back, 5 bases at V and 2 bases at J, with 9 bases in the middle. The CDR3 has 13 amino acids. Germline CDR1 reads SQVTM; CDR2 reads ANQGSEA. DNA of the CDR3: TGCAGCGTTCCATCACGAAACACCGGGGAGCTGTTTTTT. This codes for CSVPSRNTGELFF.

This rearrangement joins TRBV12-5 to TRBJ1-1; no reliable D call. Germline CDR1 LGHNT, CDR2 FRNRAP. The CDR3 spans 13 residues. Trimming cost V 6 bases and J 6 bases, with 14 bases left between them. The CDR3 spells CASGLTPGAEAFF. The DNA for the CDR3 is TGTGCTAGTGGACTTACCCCTGGGGCTGAAGCTTTCTTT.

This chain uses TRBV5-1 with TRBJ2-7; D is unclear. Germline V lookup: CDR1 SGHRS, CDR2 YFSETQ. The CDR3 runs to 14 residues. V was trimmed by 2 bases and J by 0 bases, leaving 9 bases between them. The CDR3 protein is CASSFQPSSYEQYV. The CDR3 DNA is TGCGCCAGCAGCTTCCAGCCGAGCTCCTACGAGCAGTACGTC.

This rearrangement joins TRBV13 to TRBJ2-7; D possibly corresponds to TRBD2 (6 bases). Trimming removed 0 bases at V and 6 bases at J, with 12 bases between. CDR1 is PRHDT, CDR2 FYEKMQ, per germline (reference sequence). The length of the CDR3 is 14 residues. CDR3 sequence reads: CASSLGEEGSEQYV. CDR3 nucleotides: TGTGCCAGCAGCTTAGGAGAGGAGGGAAGCGAGCAGTACGTC.

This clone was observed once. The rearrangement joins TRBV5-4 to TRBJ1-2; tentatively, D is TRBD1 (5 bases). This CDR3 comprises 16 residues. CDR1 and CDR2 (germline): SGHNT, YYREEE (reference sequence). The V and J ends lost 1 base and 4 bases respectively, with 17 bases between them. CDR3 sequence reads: CASSLPQGLRGYGYTF. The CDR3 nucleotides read TGTGCCAGCAGCTTGCCGCAGGGTCTGAGGGGCTATGGCTACACCTTC.

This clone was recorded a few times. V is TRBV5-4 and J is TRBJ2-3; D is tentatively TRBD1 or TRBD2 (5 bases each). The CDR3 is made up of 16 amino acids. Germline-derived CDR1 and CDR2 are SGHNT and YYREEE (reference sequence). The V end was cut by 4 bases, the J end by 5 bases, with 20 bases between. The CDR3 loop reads CASSPRRDQRGDTQYF. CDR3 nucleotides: TGTGCCAGCAGCCCCCGACGGGACCAGCGTGGAGATACGCAGTATTTT.

CDR3 bases: TGTGCCAGCGACAGAGCTTATAATTCACCCCTCCACTTT. This sequence encodes CASDRAYNSPLHF. The chain carries TRBV6-1 and TRBJ1-6, with D maybe TRBD1 (5 bases). Germline V gene sequence: CDR1 MNHNS, CDR2 SASEGT. This CDR3 region has 13 residues. Between the trimmed V and J ends, which lost 8 bases and 4 bases, there was a span of 9 bases.

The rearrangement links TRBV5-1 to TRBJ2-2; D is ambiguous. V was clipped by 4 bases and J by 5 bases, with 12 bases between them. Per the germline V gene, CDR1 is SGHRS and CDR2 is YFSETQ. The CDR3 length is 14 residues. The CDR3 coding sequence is TGCGCCAGCAGCCGCCTTGGGGTTACCGGGGAGCTGTTTTTT. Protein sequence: CASSRLGVTGELFF.